The 2 T cell receptor beta chains given below trace back to one sample, sequenced in a study of cytomegalovirus exposure and HLA in healthy donors. PCR primers comprised 60 Vbeta and 13 Jbeta primers. The protocol was immunoSEQ multiplex PCR, while the TCRdb copy is restricted to in-frame clones and leaves out a portion. The sample has 200,000 or so clones, more than 75% seen once. The source material was PBMCs. The receptors shown here come from a human donor in good health.

V usage is TRBV7-6 and J usage is TRBJ2-7, with 9 positions matching TRBD1. Germline V gene lookup returns CDR1 SGHVS and CDR2 FNYEAQ. The CDR3 runs 15 residues. Germline trimming cut 5 bases from V and 2 bases from J; bases unmatched to any gene: 7. CDR3 coding DNA: TGTGCCAGCAGCGCTACAGGGGGCCCTACCTACGAGCAGTACTTC. Residues: CASSATGGPTYEQYF.

CDR3 sequence: CASSLTSGDFSYEQYF. CDR3 bases: TGTGCCAGCAGTTTAACTAGCGGGGACTTCTCCTACGAGCAGTACTTC. The genes are TRBV28 and TRBJ2-7; 10 positions match TRBD2. Germline values: CDR1 MDHEN, CDR2 SYDVKM. The CDR3 extends over 16 amino acids. V shed 2 bases and J 0 bases; nucleotides not matched to a gene: 4.